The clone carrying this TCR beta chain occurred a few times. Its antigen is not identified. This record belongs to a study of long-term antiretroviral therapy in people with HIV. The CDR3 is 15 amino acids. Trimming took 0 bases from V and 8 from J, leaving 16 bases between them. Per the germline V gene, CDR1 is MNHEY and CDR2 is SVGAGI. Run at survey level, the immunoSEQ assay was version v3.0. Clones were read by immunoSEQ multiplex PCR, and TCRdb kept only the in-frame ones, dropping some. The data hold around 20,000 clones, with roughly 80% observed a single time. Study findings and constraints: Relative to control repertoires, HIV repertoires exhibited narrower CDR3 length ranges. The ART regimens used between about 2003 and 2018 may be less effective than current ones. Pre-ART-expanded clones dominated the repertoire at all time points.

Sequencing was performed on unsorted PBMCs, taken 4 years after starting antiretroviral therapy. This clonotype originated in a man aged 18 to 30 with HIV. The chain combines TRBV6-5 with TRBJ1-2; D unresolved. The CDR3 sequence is CASSYSIEGPGGYTF. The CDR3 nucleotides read TGTGCCAGCAGTTACTCGATCGAGGGTCCTGGGGGCTACACCTTC.